This entry features one T cell receptor (beta chain) sequence. Its antigen remains unknown. TCRdb re-analysed the reads in MiXCR, keeping a single row per CDR3 protein. The sample includes approximately 910,000 distinct CDR3 sequences, approximately 30% of them seen just once. This record comes from a study of T cell repertoires in cytomegalovirus infection. Looking at the study overall: The study used recently identified HLA-C-restricted and well-studied HLA-B-restricted CMV epitopes. It can be stated that public TCR beta signatures indicated CMV infection as well as a matching HLA type.

Whole-study findings and limits: CMV-specific TCR beta clonotypes restricted by HLA-C dominated the ex vivo response.

The sequencing used cultured CD8+ T cells from PBMCs, collected from culture after CMV antigen stimulation. The TCR comes from a human donor in good health (CMV status not recorded). Some clones in this sample may be carry-over from other donors' samples.

This CDR3 is CASSVETGTGGINTEAFF. The DNA for the CDR3 is TGTGCCAGCAGTGTGGAGACCGGGACAGGGGGTATTAACACTGAAGCTTTCTTT. V gene TRBV28 combines with J gene TRBJ1-1; 11 bases agree with TRBD1. CDR3 length: 18 residues. Germline loops: CDR1 MDHEN, CDR2 SYDVKM. J was trimmed by 2 bases and V by 5 bases; bases with no gene match: 13.